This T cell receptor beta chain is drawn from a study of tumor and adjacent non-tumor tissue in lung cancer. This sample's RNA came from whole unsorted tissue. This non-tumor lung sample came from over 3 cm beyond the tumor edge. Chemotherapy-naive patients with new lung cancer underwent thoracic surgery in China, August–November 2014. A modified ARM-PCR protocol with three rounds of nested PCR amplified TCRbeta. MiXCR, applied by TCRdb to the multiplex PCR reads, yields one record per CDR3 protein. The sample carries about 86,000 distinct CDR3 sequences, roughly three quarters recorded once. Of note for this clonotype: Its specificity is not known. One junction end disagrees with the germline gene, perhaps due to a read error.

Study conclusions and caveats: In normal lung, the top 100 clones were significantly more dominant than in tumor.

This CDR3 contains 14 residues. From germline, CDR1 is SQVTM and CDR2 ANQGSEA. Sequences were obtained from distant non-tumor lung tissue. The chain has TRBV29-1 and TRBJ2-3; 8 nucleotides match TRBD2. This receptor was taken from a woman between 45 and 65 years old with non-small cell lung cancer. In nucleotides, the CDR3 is TGCGGCGTTGGGCCACTCGGGGGGGCTGATGTGCAGTATTTT. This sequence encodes CGVGPLGGADVQYF.